The 18 T cell receptor beta chains listed next were all sequenced from one sample in a study of blood T cell repertoires in COVID-19. Profiled with immunoSEQ multiplex PCR; TCRdb holds only in-frame clones, not every one. The data show 130,000 or so clones, about nine tenths seen once. Sequencing input: peripheral blood. The receptor set was obtained from a man aged 35-49 years with acute or convalescent COVID-19.

CDR3 bases: TGCGCCAGCAGGTCCTCCCCAGGGGCGGGGAACACTGAAGCTTTCTTT. Protein: CASRSSPGAGNTEAFF. The gene calls are TRBV5-1 and TRBJ1-1, with D perhaps TRBD1 (6 bases). V was trimmed by 5 bases and J by 1 base, leaving 18 bases between them. The germline CDR1 and CDR2 sequences are SGHRS and YFSETQ. CDR3 size: 16 residues.

The gene calls are TRBV20-1 and TRBJ1-1; D is undetermined. Germline assignment: CDR1 DFQATT and CDR2 SNEGSKA (reference sequence). The CDR3 has 11 amino acids. The CDR3 DNA reads TGCGCCTGCGATATGAACACTGAAGCTTTCTTT. Encoded protein: CACDMNTEAFF.

V usage is TRBV7-9 and J usage is TRBJ1-4, with 9 bases matching TRBD1. Germline values: CDR1 SEHNR, CDR2 FQNEAQ (reference sequence). V lost 6 bases and J lost 5; bases outside the gene matches: 1. This CDR3 is built from 13 residues. CDR3 in amino acids: CASRQGANEKLFF. The CDR3 coding sequence is TGTGCCAGCAGACAGGGGGCCAATGAAAAACTGTTTTTT.

The chain employs TRBV19 and TRBJ1-1, with a possible D match to TRBD1 (5 bases). The germline V and J ends were trimmed by 3 bases and 5 bases, with 16 bases remaining between them. The CDR3 length is 15 residues. The germline V gene encodes CDR1 LNHDA and CDR2 SQIVND (reference sequence). The CDR3 here is CASSMSAGGGTEAFF. The CDR3 DNA reads as TGTGCCAGTAGTATGTCTGCGGGGGGAGGGACTGAAGCTTTCTTT.

CDR3 loop: CASSRDRLGNTIYF. In nucleotides, the CDR3 is TGCGCCAGCAGCCGGGACAGACTAGGAAACACCATATATTTT. This chain connects TRBV5-1 to TRBJ1-3; 7 positions agree with TRBD1. The V segment lost 4 bases and the J segment 4 bases; nucleotides outside the gene matches: 5. CDR3 length: 14 amino acids. CDR1 SGHRS and CDR2 YFSETQ come from the germline V gene.

The chain joins TRBV9 to TRBJ2-3; a possible D gene is TRBD1 (5 bases). The CDR3 contains 13 residues. V shed 5 bases and J shed 5 bases, with 12 bases lying between them. Germline V gene lookup returns CDR1 SGDLS and CDR2 YYNGEE. The chain's CDR3 is CASRKGLEDTQYF. CDR3 in DNA: TGTGCCAGCAGGAAGGGGCTCGAAGATACGCAGTATTTT.

The chain joins TRBV9 to TRBJ2-1, with TRBD2 matching 7 bases. Germline trimming cut 4 bases from V and 7 bases from J; bases unmatched to any gene: 14. The CDR3 length is 16 residues. CDR1 and CDR2 (germline): SGDLS, YYNGEE. Here the CDR3 DNA reads TGTGCCAGCAGCCCCCCTGGAGGACTAGTGGGTAATGAGCAGTTCTTC. Translation: CASSPPGGLVGNEQFF.

The genes are TRBV12-1 and TRBJ2-7; the table's D call, TRBD1, was not checked against the DNA. TRBV12-1 counts as a pseudogene. This CDR3 has 13 amino acids. CDR3 DNA: TGTGCCAGCAGGCAACAGGGCTCCTACGAGCAGTACTTC. Amino acids: CASRQQGSYEQYF.

This chain connects TRBV19 to TRBJ1-4; 7 positions agree with TRBD1. This CDR3 contains 16 residues. The trim removed 7 bases at V and 3 bases at J, leaving 11 bases unmatched. Germline values: CDR1 LNHDA, CDR2 SQIVND (reference sequence). CDR3: CASKTALTGPNEKLFF. The CDR3 DNA reads as TGTGCCAGTAAAACAGCCCTGACAGGGCCTAATGAAAAACTGTTTTTT.

The chain carries TRBV11-3 and TRBJ2-5, with D hard to call. Germline V gene data show CDR1 as SGHNT and CDR2 as YENEEA. This CDR3 contains 15 residues. V lost 1 base to trimming and J lost 1 base, with 10 bases between them. The CDR3 coding sequence is TGTGCCAGCAGCTTAGGTCGGCAGGCCCAAGAGACCCAGTACTTC. Residues: CASSLGRQAQETQYF.

This chain links TRBV30 with TRBJ2-3; TRBD2 agrees at 8 bases. CDR3 size: 15 residues. V lost 6 bases, J lost 3 bases, and 11 bases stayed unmatched. CDR1 is GTSNPN, CDR2 SVGIG, per germline (reference sequence). The CDR3 protein is CACTASGGPTDTQYF. Written as DNA, the CDR3 is TGTGCCTGTACCGCTTCGGGGGGGCCAACAGATACGCAGTATTTT.

The chain employs TRBV15 and TRBJ1-5; D call uncertain. V was shortened by 5 bases and J by 0 bases, with 11 bases between the two germline ends. This CDR3 has 15 residues. CDR1 and CDR2 from the germline V gene are LNHNV and YYDKDF (reference sequence). This CDR3 is CATSLTRNSNQPQHF. CDR3 coding DNA: TGTGCCACCAGCTTAACCAGGAATAGCAATCAGCCCCAGCATTTT. Complete variable domain (other parts from reference TRBV15 and TRBJ1-5): DAMVIQNPRYQVTQFGKPVTLSCSQTLNHNVMYWYQQKSSQAPKLLFHYYDKDFNNEADTPDNFQSRRPNTSFCFLDIRSPGLGDTAMYLCATSLTRNSNQPQHFGDGTRLSIL.

The rearrangement joins TRBV7-2 to TRBJ1-2, with a tentative D call TRBD1 (6 bases). Germline V gene sequence: CDR1 SGHTA, CDR2 FQGNSA. The germline V and J ends were trimmed by 5 bases and 4 bases, with 17 bases remaining between them. This CDR3 has 15 amino acids. The CDR3 protein is CASSPTQGFVYGYTF. The CDR3 DNA is TGTGCCAGCAGCCCGACACAGGGCTTCGTCTATGGCTACACCTTC.

The chain links TRBV30 to TRBJ2-3, with TRBD2 as a possible D gene (7 bases). Trimming shortened V by 0 bases and J by 4 bases, and 17 bases separated the two germline ends. Germline CDR1 GTSNPN, CDR2 SVGIG (reference sequence). This CDR3 spans 16 amino acids. DNA for the CDR3: TGTGCCTGGAGTGTGGGTGGGGGGGGCTCCCCAGATACGCAGTATTTT. It is translated as CAWSVGGGGSPDTQYF.

The V gene is TRBV30, the J gene TRBJ1-1; no definite D call. The CDR3 runs to 14 residues. The germline V gene has CDR1 GTSNPN and CDR2 SVGIG (reference sequence). The V end was cut by 2 bases, the J end by 1 base, with 11 bases between. The CDR3 DNA sequence: TGTGCCTGGAGTTTAGACACCAAGAACACTGAAGCTTTCTTT. Translating gives CAWSLDTKNTEAFF.

The chain has TRBV7-8 and TRBJ1-5; the D gene is possibly TRBD1 (5 bases). Trimming shortened V by 1 base and J by 3 bases, and 10 bases separated the two germline ends. The CDR3 runs 15 residues. Germline-derived CDR1 and CDR2 are SGHVS and FQNEAQ. Here the CDR3 reads CASSLGVGDNQPQHF. The CDR3 DNA reads TGTGCCAGCAGCTTAGGAGTAGGGGACAATCAGCCCCAGCATTTT.

This rearrangement joins TRBV29-1 to TRBJ1-2, with a tentative D call TRBD1 (6 bases). The germline V and J ends were trimmed by 0 bases and 2 bases, with 7 bases remaining between them. This CDR3 contains 13 residues. Per the germline V gene, CDR1 is SQVTM and CDR2 is ANQGSEA. The CDR3 nucleotides are TGCAGCGTTGAAGATGGGACAAACTATGGCTACACCTTC. Its protein product is CSVEDGTNYGYTF.

This chain links TRBV7-3 with TRBJ2-3; no clear D gene. V was pared by 4 bases and J by 6 bases, with 8 bases between. The length of the CDR3 is 12 residues. The V gene's germline CDR1 is SGHTA and CDR2 FQGTGA. The CDR3 DNA reads as TGTGCCAGCAGCTATCCTGGCGATACGCAGTATTTT. This codes for CASSYPGDTQYF. The whole variable domain, remainder taken from reference TRBV7-3 and TRBJ2-3, is GAGVSQTPSNKVTEKGKYVELRCDPISGHTALYWYRQSLGQGPEFLIYFQGTGAADDSGLPNDRFFAVRPEGSVSTLKIQRTERGDSAVYLCASSYPGDTQYFGPGTRLTVL.